This T cell receptor (beta chain) was identified in a study of T cells in tuberculosis. Study information: A South African cohort included IGRA-negative adolescents, latently infected IGRA-positive adolescents and adults with active tuberculosis.

TCRdb's copy holds only in-frame clones and misses some; the assay was immunoSEQ multiplex PCR. The top ten clones hold approximately 4.3% of a sample with more than 35,000 clones, less than 95% of them seen once. Time point here: new active TB diagnosis, blood taken before or within 7 days of starting treatment. Each clinical donor contributed on average around 100,000 T cells from unsorted cryopreserved PBMC. General study points: Active tuberculosis TCR-alpha repertoires lay closer to GMM-specific TCRs than IGRA-negative controls, suggesting clonal expansion.

Germline assignment: CDR1 SGHTA and CDR2 FQGNSA. The CDR3 covers 18 residues. The J segment lost 4 bases and the V segment lost 6 bases, leaving 11 bases of the junction unmatched. With regard to this clone: Its antigen is not known.

This sequence joins TRBV7-2 and TRBJ2-1; the match to TRBD2 covers 14 bases. The receptor was isolated from an adult with tuberculosis. The sequenced sample was PBMCs, obtained at tuberculosis diagnosis. As DNA, the CDR3 is TGTGCCAGCAGTCTTAGACTAGCGGGGGGGCCGAGGTACAATGAGCAGTTCTTC. Translation gives CASSLRLAGGPRYNEQFF. Combining the CDR3 with reference TRBV7-2 and TRBJ2-1 gives the whole variable domain GAGVSQSPSNKVTEKGKDVELRCDPISGHTALYWYRQSLGQGLEFLIYFQGNSAPDKSGLPSDRFSAERTGGSVSTLTIQRTQQEDSAVYLCASSLRLAGGPRYNEQFFGPGTRLTVL.